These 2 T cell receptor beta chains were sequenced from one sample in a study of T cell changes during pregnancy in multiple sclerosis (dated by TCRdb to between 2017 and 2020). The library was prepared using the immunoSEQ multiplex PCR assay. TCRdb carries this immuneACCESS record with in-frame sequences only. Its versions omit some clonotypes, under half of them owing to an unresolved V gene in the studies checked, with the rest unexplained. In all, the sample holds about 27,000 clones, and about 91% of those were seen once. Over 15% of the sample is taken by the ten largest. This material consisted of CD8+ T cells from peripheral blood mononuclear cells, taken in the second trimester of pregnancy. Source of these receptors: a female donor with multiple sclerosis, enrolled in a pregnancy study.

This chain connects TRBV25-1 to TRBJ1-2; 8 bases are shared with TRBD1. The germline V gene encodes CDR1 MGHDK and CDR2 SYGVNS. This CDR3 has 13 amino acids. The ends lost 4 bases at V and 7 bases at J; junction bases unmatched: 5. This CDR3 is CASSAQGVGGYTF. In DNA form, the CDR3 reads TGTGCCAGCAGTGCACAGGGGGTAGGTGGCTACACCTTC.

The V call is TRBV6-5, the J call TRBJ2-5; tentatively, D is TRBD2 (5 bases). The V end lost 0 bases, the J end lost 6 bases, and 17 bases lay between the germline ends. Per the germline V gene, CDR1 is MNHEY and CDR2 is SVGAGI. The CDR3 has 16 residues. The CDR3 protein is CASSYSPRRVMKTQYF. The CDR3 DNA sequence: TGTGCCAGCAGTTACTCGCCCCGGCGGGTGATGAAGACCCAGTACTTC.